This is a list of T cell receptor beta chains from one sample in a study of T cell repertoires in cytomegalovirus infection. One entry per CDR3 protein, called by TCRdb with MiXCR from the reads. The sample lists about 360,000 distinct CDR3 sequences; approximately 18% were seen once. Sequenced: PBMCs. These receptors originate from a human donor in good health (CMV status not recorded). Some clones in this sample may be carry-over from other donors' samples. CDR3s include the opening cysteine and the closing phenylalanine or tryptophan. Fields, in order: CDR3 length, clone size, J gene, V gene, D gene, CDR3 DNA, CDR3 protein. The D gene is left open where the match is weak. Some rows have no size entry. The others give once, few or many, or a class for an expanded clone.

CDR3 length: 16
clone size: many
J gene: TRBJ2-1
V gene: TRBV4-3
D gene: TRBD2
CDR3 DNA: TGCGCCAGCAGCCAAGTGGGGGCGGGAGGGCCGGATGAGCAGTTCTTC
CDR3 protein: CASSQVGAGGPDEQFF

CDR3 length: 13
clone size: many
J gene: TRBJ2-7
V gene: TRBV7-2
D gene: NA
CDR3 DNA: TGTGCCAGCAGCTTGGGTAGGGATTTGGAGCAGTACTTC
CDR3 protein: CASSLGRDLEQYF

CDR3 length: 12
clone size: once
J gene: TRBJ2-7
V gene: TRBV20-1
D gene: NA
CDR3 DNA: TGCAGTGCTAAGATCCTCGACTACGAGCAGTACTTC
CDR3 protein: CSAKILDYEQYF

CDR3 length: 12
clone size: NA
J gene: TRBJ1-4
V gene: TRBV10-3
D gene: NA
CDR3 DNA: TGTGCCATCAGTGACATTCAGGAAAAACTGTTTTTT
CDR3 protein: CAISDIQEKLFF

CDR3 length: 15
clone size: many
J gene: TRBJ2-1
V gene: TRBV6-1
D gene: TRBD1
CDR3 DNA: TGTGCCAGCAGTGGTGGGACAGTGATCTACAATGAGCAGTTCTTC
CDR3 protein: CASSGGTVIYNEQFF

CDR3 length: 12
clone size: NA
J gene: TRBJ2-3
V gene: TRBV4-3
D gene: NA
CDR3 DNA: TGCGCCAGCAGCCAAGAGTCCTGGAAGCAGTATTTT
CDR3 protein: CASSQESWKQYF

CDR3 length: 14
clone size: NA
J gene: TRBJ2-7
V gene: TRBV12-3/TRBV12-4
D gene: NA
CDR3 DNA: TGTGCCAGCAGCTCCCAAGGCGGGACCTACGAGCAGTACTTC
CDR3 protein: CASSSQGGTYEQYF

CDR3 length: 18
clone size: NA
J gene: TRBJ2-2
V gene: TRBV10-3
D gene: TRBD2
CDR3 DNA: TGTGCCATCAGTGAGCCGGGGACTAGTCTAATAGGGACCGGGGAGCTGTTTTTT
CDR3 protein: CAISEPGTSLIGTGELFF

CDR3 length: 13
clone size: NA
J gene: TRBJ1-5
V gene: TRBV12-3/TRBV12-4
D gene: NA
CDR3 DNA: TGTGCCAGCACAGGTACGAACAATCAGCCCCAGCATTTT
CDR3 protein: CASTGTNNQPQHF

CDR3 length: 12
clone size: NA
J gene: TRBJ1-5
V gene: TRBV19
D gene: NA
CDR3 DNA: TGTGCCAGTTCAGGTTTCAATCAGCCCCAGCATTTT
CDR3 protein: CASSGFNQPQHF

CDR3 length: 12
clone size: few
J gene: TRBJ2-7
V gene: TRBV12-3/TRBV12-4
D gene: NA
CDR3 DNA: TGTGCCAGCAGTGAACTCGACTACGAGCAGTACTTC
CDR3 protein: CASSELDYEQYF

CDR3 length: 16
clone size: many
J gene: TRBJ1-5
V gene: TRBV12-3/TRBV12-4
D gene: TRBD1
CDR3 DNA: TGTGCCAGCAGCCCACGGCGGGGGCAGGGGGATCAGCCCCAGCATTTT
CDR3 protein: CASSPRRGQGDQPQHF

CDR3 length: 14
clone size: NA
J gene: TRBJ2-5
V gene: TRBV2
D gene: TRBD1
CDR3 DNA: TGTGCCAGCAGGTGGGACAGCTTCCAAGAGACCCAGTACTTC
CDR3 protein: CASRWDSFQETQYF

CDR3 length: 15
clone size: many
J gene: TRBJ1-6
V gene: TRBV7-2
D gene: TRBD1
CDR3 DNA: TGTGCCAGCAGCTTGTTGGGACAGGGTGGTTCACCCCTCCACTTT
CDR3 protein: CASSLLGQGGSPLHF

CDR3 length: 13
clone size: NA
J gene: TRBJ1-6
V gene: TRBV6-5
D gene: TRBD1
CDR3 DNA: TGTGCCAGCGGACAGGGGCTCGGTTCACCCCTCCACTTT
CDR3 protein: CASGQGLGSPLHF

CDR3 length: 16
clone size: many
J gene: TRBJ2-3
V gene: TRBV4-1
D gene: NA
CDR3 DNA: TGCGCCAGCAGCCAAGATCTCGTCGGAGGGGGAGATACGCAGTATTTT
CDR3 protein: CASSQDLVGGGDTQYF

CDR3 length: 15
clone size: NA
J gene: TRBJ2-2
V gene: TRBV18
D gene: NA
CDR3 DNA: TGTGCCAGCTCACTGGCTCAGGGAAATACCGGGGAGCTGTTTTTT
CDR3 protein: CASSLAQGNTGELFF

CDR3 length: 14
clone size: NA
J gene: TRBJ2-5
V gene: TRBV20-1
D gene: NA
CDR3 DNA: TGCAGTGCTAGAAACCCTCCGCAGGCGGAGACCCAGTACTTC
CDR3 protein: CSARNPPQAETQYF

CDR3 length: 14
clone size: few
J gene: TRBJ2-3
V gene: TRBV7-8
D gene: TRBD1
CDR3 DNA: TGTGCCAGCGCCCTGGACAGGGGGCAAGATACGCAGTATTTT
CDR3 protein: CASALDRGQDTQYF

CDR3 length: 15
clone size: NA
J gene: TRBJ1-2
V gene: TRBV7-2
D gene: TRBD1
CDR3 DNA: TGTGCCAGCAGCTTAGTAAGGGGGACAGGGGACTCCTACACCTTC
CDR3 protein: CASSLVRGTGDSYTF

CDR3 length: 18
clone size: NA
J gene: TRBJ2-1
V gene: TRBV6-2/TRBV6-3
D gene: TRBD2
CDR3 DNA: TGTGCCAGCAGTTACTCTACTAGCGGCAAGAGCTCCTACAATGAGCAGTTCTTC
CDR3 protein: CASSYSTSGKSSYNEQFF

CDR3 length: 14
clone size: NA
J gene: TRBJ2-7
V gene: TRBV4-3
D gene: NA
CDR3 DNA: TGCGCCAGCAGCCGAGACTGGAGAGGGGACGAGCAGTACTTC
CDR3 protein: CASSRDWRGDEQYF

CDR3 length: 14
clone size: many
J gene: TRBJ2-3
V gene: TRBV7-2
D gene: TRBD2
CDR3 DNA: TGTGCCAGCAGACCAGCGGGGGGGGCAGATACGCAGTATTTT
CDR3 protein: CASRPAGGADTQYF

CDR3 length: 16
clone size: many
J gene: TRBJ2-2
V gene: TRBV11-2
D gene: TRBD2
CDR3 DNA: TGTGCCAGCAGCTTATGGACTAGCGGAATCACCGGGGAGCTGTTTTTT
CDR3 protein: CASSLWTSGITGELFF

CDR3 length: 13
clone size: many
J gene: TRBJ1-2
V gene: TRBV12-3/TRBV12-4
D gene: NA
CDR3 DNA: TGTGCCAGCAGTCCCGGGACGGACTATGGCTACACCTTC
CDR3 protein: CASSPGTDYGYTF

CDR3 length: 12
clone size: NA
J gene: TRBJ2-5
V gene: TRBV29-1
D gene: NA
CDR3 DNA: TGCAGCGTTGGACAGGTTCAAGAGACCCAGTACTTC
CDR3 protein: CSVGQVQETQYF

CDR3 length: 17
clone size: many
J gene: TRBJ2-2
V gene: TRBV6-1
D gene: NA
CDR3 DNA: TGTGCCAGCAGTCTCGTTTGGGGGAGTATTTCTTCCGGGGAGCTGTTTTTT
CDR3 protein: CASSLVWGSISSGELFF

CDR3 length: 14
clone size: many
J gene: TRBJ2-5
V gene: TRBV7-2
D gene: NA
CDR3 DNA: TGTGCCAGCAGTCCCTCGGGGGCTGTCAAGACCCAGTACTTC
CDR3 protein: CASSPSGAVKTQYF

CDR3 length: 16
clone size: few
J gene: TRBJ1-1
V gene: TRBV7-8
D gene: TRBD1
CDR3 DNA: TGTGCCAGCAGCTTAGAGACAGGGATGTTATTCACTGAAGCTTTCTTT
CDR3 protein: CASSLETGMLFTEAFF

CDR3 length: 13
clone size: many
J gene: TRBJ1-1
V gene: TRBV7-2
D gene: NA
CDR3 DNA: TGTGCCAGCAGCTTAGGATTCGGCACTGAAGCTTTCTTT
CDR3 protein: CASSLGFGTEAFF

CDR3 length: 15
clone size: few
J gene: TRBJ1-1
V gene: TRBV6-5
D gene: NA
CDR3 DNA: TGTGCCAGCAGTTACTCGGAGGGGGGTCACACTGAAGCTTTCTTT
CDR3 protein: CASSYSEGGHTEAFF

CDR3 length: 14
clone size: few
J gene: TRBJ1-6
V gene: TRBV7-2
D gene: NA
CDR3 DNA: TGTGCCAGCAGCTCCAGGGACGTAGGTTCACCCCTCCACTTT
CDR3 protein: CASSSRDVGSPLHF

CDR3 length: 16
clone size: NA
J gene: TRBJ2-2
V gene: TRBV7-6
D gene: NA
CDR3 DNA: TGTGCCAGCAGCCCTACGTCGGGGCATTACACCGGGGAGCTGTTTTTT
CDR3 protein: CASSPTSGHYTGELFF

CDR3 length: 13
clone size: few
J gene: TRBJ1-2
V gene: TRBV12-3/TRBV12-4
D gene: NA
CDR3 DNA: TGTGCCAGCAGGTCTACAGGGTCCTATGGCTACACCTTC
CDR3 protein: CASRSTGSYGYTF

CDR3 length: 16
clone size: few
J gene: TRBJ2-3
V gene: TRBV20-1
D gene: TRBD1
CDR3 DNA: TGCAGTGCTAGCTCTAACAGGGGCTTTAGCACAGATACGCAGTATTTT
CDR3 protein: CSASSNRGFSTDTQYF

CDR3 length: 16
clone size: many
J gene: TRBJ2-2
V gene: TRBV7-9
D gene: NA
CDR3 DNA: TGTGCCAGCAGCGCGAGGGACGGGATCATCGCCGGGGAGCTGTTTTTT
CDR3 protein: CASSARDGIIAGELFF

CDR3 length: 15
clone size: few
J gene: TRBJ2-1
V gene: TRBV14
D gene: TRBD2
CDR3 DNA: TGTGCCAGCAGCTGGGGACTAGCGGGACGGTATGAGCAGTTCTTC
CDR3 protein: CASSWGLAGRYEQFF

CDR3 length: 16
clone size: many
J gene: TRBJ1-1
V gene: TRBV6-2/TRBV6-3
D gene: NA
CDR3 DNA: TGTGCCAGCAGTTACTCCAGGGACAACATGAACACTGAAGCTTTCTTT
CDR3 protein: CASSYSRDNMNTEAFF

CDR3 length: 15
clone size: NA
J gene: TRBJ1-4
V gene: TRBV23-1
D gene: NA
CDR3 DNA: TGCGCCAGCAGTCCCGGACAGTCGACTAATGAAAAACTGTTTTTT
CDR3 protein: CASSPGQSTNEKLFF

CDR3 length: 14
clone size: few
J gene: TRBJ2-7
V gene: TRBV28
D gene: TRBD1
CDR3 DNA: TGTGCCAGCAGTTTCCGGTGGACAGGGGACGAGCAGTACTTC
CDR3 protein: CASSFRWTGDEQYF

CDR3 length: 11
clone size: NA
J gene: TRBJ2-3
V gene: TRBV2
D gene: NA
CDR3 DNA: TGTGCCAGCGCACGGGAAGATACGCAGTATTTT
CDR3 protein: CASAREDTQYF

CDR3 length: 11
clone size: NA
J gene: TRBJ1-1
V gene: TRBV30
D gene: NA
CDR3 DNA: TGTGCCTGGTCCGTCGTTACTGAAGCTTTCTTT
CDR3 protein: CAWSVVTEAFF

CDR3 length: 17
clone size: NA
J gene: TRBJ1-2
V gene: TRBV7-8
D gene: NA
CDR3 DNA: TGTGCCAGCAGCTTATATAGCTCGCGCATAAGGGACTATGGCTACACCTTC
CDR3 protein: CASSLYSSRIRDYGYTF

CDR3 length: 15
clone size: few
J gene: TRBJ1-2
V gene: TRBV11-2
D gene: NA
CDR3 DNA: TGTGCCAGCAGTTCAACCGGGCCACCCAACTATGGCTACACCTTC
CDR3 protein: CASSSTGPPNYGYTF

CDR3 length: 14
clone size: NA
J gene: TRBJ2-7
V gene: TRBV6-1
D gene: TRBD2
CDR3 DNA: TGTGCCAGCAGAAAGCGGGAGGCTTCCTACGAGCAGTACTTC
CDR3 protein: CASRKREASYEQYF

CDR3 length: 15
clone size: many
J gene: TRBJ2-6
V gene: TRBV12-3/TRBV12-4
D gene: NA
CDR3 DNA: TGTGCCAGCAGTTTATATCGGTCTGGGGCCAACGTCCTGACTTTC
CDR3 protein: CASSLYRSGANVLTF

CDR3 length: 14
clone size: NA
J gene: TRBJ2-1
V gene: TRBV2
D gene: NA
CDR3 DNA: TGTGCCAGCAGGAAGGCTCCGATCTCCGATGAGCAGTTCTTC
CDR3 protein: CASRKAPISDEQFF

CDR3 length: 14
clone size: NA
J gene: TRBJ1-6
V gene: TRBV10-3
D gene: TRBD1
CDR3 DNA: TGTGCCATCACGGGACAGGGGTTTGGATCACCCCTCCACTTT
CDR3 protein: CAITGQGFGSPLHF

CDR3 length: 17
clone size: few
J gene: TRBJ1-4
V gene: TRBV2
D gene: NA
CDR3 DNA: TGTGCCAGCAGTGTGCGGGGACCGAGGTTTAGAGATGAAAAACTGTTTTTT
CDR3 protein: CASSVRGPRFRDEKLFF

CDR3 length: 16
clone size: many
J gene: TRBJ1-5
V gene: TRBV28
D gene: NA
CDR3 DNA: TGTGCCAGCAGCCGGGACGGATCTTATAGCAATCAGCCCCAGCATTTT
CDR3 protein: CASSRDGSYSNQPQHF

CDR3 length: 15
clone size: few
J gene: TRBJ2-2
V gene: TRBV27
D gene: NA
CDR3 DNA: TGTGCCAGCGGGATGGGGGCAGGGTTCACCGGGGAGCTGTTTTTT
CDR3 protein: CASGMGAGFTGELFF

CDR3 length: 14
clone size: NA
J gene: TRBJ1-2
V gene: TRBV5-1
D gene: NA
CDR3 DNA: TGCGCCAGCAGCAATAACAGGGTCCCCTATGGCTACACCTTC
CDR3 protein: CASSNNRVPYGYTF

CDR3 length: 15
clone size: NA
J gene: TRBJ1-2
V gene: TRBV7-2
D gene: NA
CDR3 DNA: TGTGCCAGCAGCTTCGACAGCGAAGTTAACTATGGCTACACCTTC
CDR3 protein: CASSFDSEVNYGYTF

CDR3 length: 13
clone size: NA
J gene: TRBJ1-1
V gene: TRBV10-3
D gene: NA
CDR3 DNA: TGTGCCATCAACAGAGACACCCACACTGAAGCTTTCTTT
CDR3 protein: CAINRDTHTEAFF